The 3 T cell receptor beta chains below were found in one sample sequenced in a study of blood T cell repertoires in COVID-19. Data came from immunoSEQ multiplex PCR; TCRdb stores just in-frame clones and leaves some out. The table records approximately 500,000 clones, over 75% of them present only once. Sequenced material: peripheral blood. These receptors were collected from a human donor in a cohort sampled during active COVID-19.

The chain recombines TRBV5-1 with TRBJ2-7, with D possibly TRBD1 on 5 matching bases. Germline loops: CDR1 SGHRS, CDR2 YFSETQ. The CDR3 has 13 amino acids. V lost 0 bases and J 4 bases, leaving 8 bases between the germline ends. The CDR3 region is CASSLVSGYEQYF. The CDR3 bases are TGCGCCAGCAGCTTGGTCTCAGGGTACGAGCAGTACTTC.

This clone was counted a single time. CDR3 coding DNA: TGTGCCAGCAGTGAAAACGGGGCCTACGAGCAGTACTTC. Translation gives CASSENGAYEQYF. The chain couples TRBV2 to TRBJ2-7; a possible D gene is TRBD2 (5 bases). The CDR3 is 13 residues long. The V gene lost 2 bases and the J gene lost 2 bases, with 7 bases spanning the gap. CDR1 is SNHLY, CDR2 FYNNEI, per germline. Filled out from reference TRBV2 and TRBJ2-7, the complete variable domain reads EPEVTQTPSHQVTQMGQEVILRCVPISNHLYFYWYRQILGQKVEFLVSFYNNEISEKSEIFDDQFSVERPDGSNFTLKIRSTKLEDSAMYFCASSENGAYEQYFGPGTRLTVT.

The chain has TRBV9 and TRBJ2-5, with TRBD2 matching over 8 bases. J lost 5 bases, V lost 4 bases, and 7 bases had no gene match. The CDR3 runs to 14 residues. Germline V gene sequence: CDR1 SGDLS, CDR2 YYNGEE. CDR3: CASSPGRARETQYF. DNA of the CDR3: TGTGCCAGCAGCCCCGGGAGGGCCCGCGAGACCCAGTACTTC.